Shown below are 8 T cell receptor beta chains from a single sample sequenced in a study of cytomegalovirus exposure and HLA in healthy donors. The PCR ran on 60 Vbeta and 13 Jbeta primers. Some clones are missing from TCRdb's copy, which holds only in-frame ones; the method was immunoSEQ multiplex PCR. The sample shows about 40,000 clones, and around 3.8% sits with its ten largest clones. Input material: PBMCs. The origin of the receptors is a male donor in good health and CMV-seronegative.

This rearrangement joins TRBV28 to TRBJ1-6; D might be TRBD1 (6 bases). V was cut by 2 bases and J by 10 bases, with 15 bases left in between. This CDR3 comprises 15 residues. The germline V gene encodes CDR1 MDHEN and CDR2 SYDVKM. The CDR3 nucleotides read TGTGCCAGCAGTTTAAGGGGGGGGCGCGGATCACCCCTCCACTTT. Its protein is CASSLRGGRGSPLHF.

The chain combines TRBV19 with TRBJ2-6, with 7 bases fitting TRBD2. The CDR3 has 12 amino acids. The ends lost 10 bases at V and 6 bases at J; junction bases unmatched: 3. Germline V gene sequence: CDR1 LNHDA, CDR2 SQIVND (reference sequence). The CDR3 nucleotides read TGTGCCACCCGGGGGGAGGCCAACGTCCTGACTTTC. Its protein is CATRGEANVLTF.

This chain joins TRBV7-8 and TRBJ1-6, with 8 nucleotides matching TRBD1. The CDR3 length is 17 residues. J lost 0 bases, V lost 4 bases, and 5 bases had no gene match. The V gene's germline CDR1 is SGHVS and CDR2 FQNEAQ. This CDR3 reads CASSYHRGSSYNSPLHF. As DNA, the CDR3 is TGTGCCAGCAGCTATCACAGGGGGAGCTCCTATAATTCACCCCTCCACTTT. The full variable domain, in which reference TRBV7-8 and TRBJ1-6 provide the parts outside the CDR3, is GAGVSQSPRYKVAKRGQDVALRCDPISGHVSLFWYQQALGQGPEFLTYFQNEAQLDKSGLPSDRFFAERPEGSVSTLKIQRTQQEDSAVYLCASSYHRGSSYNSPLHFGNGTRLTVT.

The V call is TRBV19, the J call TRBJ2-7; D perhaps matches TRBD2 (7 bases). The CDR3 length is 15 residues. CDR1 LNHDA and CDR2 SQIVND come from the germline V gene (reference sequence). Trimming shortened V by 5 bases and J by 4 bases, and 18 bases separated the two germline ends. The CDR3 DNA sequence: TGTGCCAGTAGTGCGGGGGCTACAGGGAAATACGAGCAGTACTTC. Its protein is CASSAGATGKYEQYF.

The J gene is TRBJ2-1, the V gene TRBV5-4, with a possible D match to TRBD1 (8 bases). This CDR3 region has 15 residues. V gave up 0 bases and J gave up 8 bases, with 15 bases separating them. CDR1 and CDR2 (germline): SGHNT, YYREEE (reference sequence). The CDR3 DNA sequence: TGTGCCAGCAGCTTGGGGGGGGGACAGGTCGATGAGCAGTTCTTC. Amino acid sequence: CASSLGGGQVDEQFF.

The rearrangement joins TRBV27 to TRBJ2-1; 8 nucleotides agree with TRBD2. The CDR3 length is 15 residues. The germline V gene encodes CDR1 MNHEY and CDR2 SMNVEV (reference sequence). The J segment lost 6 bases and the V segment lost 3 bases, leaving 7 bases of the junction unmatched. CDR3 in amino acids: CASSLTTGGGNEQFF. The CDR3 coding sequence is TGTGCCAGCAGTTTGACCACGGGGGGGGGCAATGAGCAGTTCTTC.

The chain carries TRBV30 and TRBJ2-7, with 7 bases that match TRBD2. There are 15 residues in the CDR3. CDR1 is GTSNPN, CDR2 SVGIG, per germline (reference sequence). The V gene end was trimmed by 4 bases and the J gene end by 2 bases; junction bases not matched to a gene: 11. The chain's CDR3 is CAWMLPGGYAYEQYF. The CDR3 DNA is TGTGCCTGGATGCTACCGGGAGGTTACGCCTACGAGCAGTACTTC. The variable domain in full, with the rest retrieved from reference TRBV30 and TRBJ2-7, is SQTIHQWPATLVQPVGSPLSLECTVEGTSNPNLYWYRQAAGRGLQLLFYSVGIGQISSEVPQNLSASRPQDRQFILSSKKLLLSDSGFYLCAWMLPGGYAYEQYFGPGTRLTVT.

To note about this clone: The junction departs from germline at one end; a sequencing error may be responsible. The chain is built from TRBV18 and TRBJ2-1; tentative D call: TRBD1 (5 bases). The CDR3 is made up of 14 amino acids. Germline CDR1 KGHSH, CDR2 LQKENI. This chain's CDR3 is CAGSPRQGTDEQFF. The CDR3 bases are TGTGCCGGCTCACCACGGCAGGGTACCGATGAGCAGTTCTTC.